The 23 T cell receptor beta chains below come from one sample, sequenced in a study of blood T cell repertoires in COVID-19. TCRdb's copy holds only in-frame clones and misses some; the assay was immunoSEQ multiplex PCR. This table holds over 200,000 clones, around nine tenths found once. Material for sequencing was peripheral blood. The receptors stem from a middle-aged man who had recovered from COVID-19.

The chain couples TRBV6-4 to TRBJ2-1; 14 nucleotides line up with TRBD2. This CDR3 comprises 16 residues. CDR1 is MRHNA and CDR2 is SNTAGT in the germline V gene. After removal of 3 bases from V and 9 bases from J, the junction contained 7 bases not matched to a gene. CDR3 nucleotide sequence: TGTGCCAGCAGTGAAGTGGTGACTAGCGGGAGGGCTGAGCAGTTCTTC. Translation gives CASSEVVTSGRAEQFF.

This chain connects TRBV21-1 to TRBJ1-1. TRBV21-1 is noted as a pseudogene. This CDR3 has 13 residues. The CDR3 DNA reads TGTGCCAGCAGCAAAGGCGATTTTACTGAAGCTTTCTTT. Amino acids: CASSKGDFTEAFF.

This clone was observed a single time. The chain employs TRBV2 and TRBJ1-1, with D perhaps TRBD1 (6 bases). V shed 4 bases and J shed 3 bases, with 12 bases lying between them. The CDR3 spans 14 residues. Germline V gene lookup returns CDR1 SNHLY and CDR2 FYNNEI. The DNA for the CDR3 is TGTGCCAGCAGTGGTTCCAGGGGAGACACTGAAGCTTTCTTT. It codes for CASSGSRGDTEAFF. The complete variable domain, with remaining parts taken from reference TRBV2 and TRBJ1-1, reads EPEVTQTPSHQVTQMGQEVILRCVPISNHLYFYWYRQILGQKVEFLVSFYNNEISEKSEIFDDQFSVERPDGSNFTLKIRSTKLEDSAMYFCASSGSRGDTEAFFGQGTRLTVV.

The rearrangement links TRBV28 to TRBJ2-6, with 8 bases fitting TRBD1. Germline assignment: CDR1 MDHEN and CDR2 SYDVKM. V lost 6 bases and J lost 1; bases outside the gene matches: 11. This CDR3 has 18 residues. The CDR3 DNA reads TGTGCCAGCAGCTCCCCCGGGGGACAGGTATCTGGGGCCAACGTCCTGACTTTC. It encodes CASSSPGGQVSGANVLTF.

This chain links TRBV14 with TRBJ2-1, with 8 bases matching TRBD2. CDR3 size: 16 residues. Per germline, CDR1 SGHDN and CDR2 FVKESK. Trimming at V came to 5 bases and at J to 4 bases, leaving 10 bases not matched to a gene. The CDR3 nucleotides read TGTGCCAGCAGCATCCGCGGTAGCGGGATTTACAATGAGCAGTTCTTC. Translated, it gives CASSIRGSGIYNEQFF.

This chain links TRBV7-2 with TRBJ1-6, with 7 bases lining up with TRBD1. The trim removed 3 bases at V and 9 bases at J, leaving 11 bases unmatched. Germline CDR1 and CDR2: SGHTA and FQGNSA. The CDR3 totals 16 residues. In nucleotides, the CDR3 is TGTGCCAGCAGCTTTTTTAACAGGGGAAGTGGTTCACCCCTCCACTTT. It yields the protein CASSFFNRGSGSPLHF.

The V gene is TRBV5-4, the J gene TRBJ1-6, with TRBD1 matching 9 bases. The CDR3 has 15 amino acids. The V gene end was trimmed by 5 bases and the J gene end by 5 bases; junction bases not matched to a gene: 5. In germline, CDR1 is SGHNT, CDR2 YYREEE (reference sequence). As DNA, the CDR3 is TGTGCCAGCAGTATAGGGACAGGGAATAATTCACCCCTCCACTTT. It yields the protein CASSIGTGNNSPLHF.

This clone has just a few counts. CDR3 nucleotide sequence: TGTGCCAGTAGTAGTGCGGGACTCGGGGAGCTGTTTTTT. This encodes CASSSAGLGELFF. This chain links TRBV19 with TRBJ2-2, with D tentatively TRBD2 (6 bases). CDR1 LNHDA and CDR2 SQIVND come from the germline V gene (reference sequence). This CDR3 comprises 13 residues. The V end lost 4 bases, the J end lost 7 bases, and 10 bases lay between the germline ends.

This clone came up a few times. The J gene is TRBJ1-5, the V gene TRBV7-2; D is unclear. The CDR3 sequence is 14 residues long. Germline V lookup: CDR1 SGHTA, CDR2 FQGNSA. V lost 2 bases to trimming and J lost 7 bases, with 12 bases between them. CDR3 sequence reads: CASSLYSGEQPQHF. The CDR3 bases are TGTGCCAGCAGCTTATACTCCGGGGAGCAGCCCCAGCATTTT.

The CDR3 here is CASSFRGRANTGELFF. The CDR3 coding sequence is TGTGCCAGCAGCTTCAGGGGGCGTGCGAACACCGGGGAGCTGTTTTTT. The V and J genes are TRBV7-9 and TRBJ2-2; 8 positions agree with TRBD1. The trim removed 3 bases at V and 0 bases at J, leaving 3 bases unmatched. This CDR3 spans 16 amino acids. CDR1 is SEHNR and CDR2 is FQNEAQ in the germline V gene (reference sequence).

The chain has TRBV27 and TRBJ2-2, with 9 positions matching TRBD2. Trimming at V came to 4 bases and at J to 5 bases, leaving 2 bases not matched to a gene. The CDR3 has 14 residues. CDR1 and CDR2 from the germline V gene are MNHEY and SMNVEV (reference sequence). CDR3 amino acids: CASSSGLATGELFF. The CDR3 DNA follows: TGTGCCAGCAGTTCGGGACTAGCTACCGGGGAGCTGTTTTTT.

The rearrangement links TRBV18 to TRBJ2-6; TRBD1 matches 8 bases. Germline lookup yields CDR1 KGHSH and CDR2 LQKENI. Unmatched junction bases numbered 12, after V lost 1 base and J lost 4 bases. CDR3 size: 19 residues. The chain's CDR3 is CASSPLRSGQGPGANVLTF. The DNA of the CDR3 is TGTGCCAGCTCACCACTCCGCTCAGGACAGGGTCCAGGGGCCAACGTCCTGACTTTC.

V is TRBV27 and J is TRBJ2-7, with D possibly matching TRBD1 (5 bases). This CDR3 spans 14 amino acids. The ends were cut back, 4 bases at V and 0 bases at J, with 10 bases in the middle. CDR1 MNHEY and CDR2 SMNVEV come from the germline V gene (reference sequence). The chain's CDR3 is CASSYDRVSYEQYF. CDR3 DNA sequence: TGTGCCAGCAGTTACGACAGAGTCTCCTACGAGCAGTACTTC.

The genes are TRBV7-9 and TRBJ2-1, with D maybe TRBD1 (7 bases). CDR1 and CDR2 from the germline V gene are SEHNR and FQNEAQ (reference sequence). The CDR3 extends over 15 amino acids. Trimming stripped 4 bases from V and 2 bases from J, with 12 bases between. The CDR3 reads CASSSGGWTYNEQFF. The CDR3 nucleotides read TGTGCCAGCAGCTCAGGGGGGTGGACCTACAATGAGCAGTTCTTC.

The chain joins TRBV7-2 to TRBJ1-2; no reliable D call. The ends were cut back, 5 bases at V and 4 bases at J, with 11 bases in the middle. CDR1 SGHTA and CDR2 FQGNSA come from the germline V gene. The CDR3 runs 13 residues. The DNA of the CDR3 is TGTGCCAGCAGCCAACTCAGGTTCTATGGCTACACCTTC. This encodes CASSQLRFYGYTF.

The chain links TRBV6-1 to TRBJ2-6; D unclear. The germline V gene encodes CDR1 MNHNS and CDR2 SASEGT. Trimming removed 4 bases at V and 5 bases at J, with 18 bases between. The CDR3 contains 17 residues. The CDR3 loop reads CASSAHRGITRANVLTF. In DNA, the CDR3 is TGTGCCAGCAGTGCCCACCGAGGCATCACCCGGGCCAACGTCCTGACTTTC.

The V and J genes are TRBV13 and TRBJ1-4; TRBD1 agrees at 8 bases. This CDR3 has 15 residues. Looked up from germline, CDR1 is PRHDT and CDR2 is FYEKMQ (reference sequence). V shed 5 bases and J 2 bases; nucleotides not matched to a gene: 4. The CDR3 DNA is TGTGCCAGCAGCACCAGGGACAGGACTAATGAAAAACTGTTTTTT. It codes for CASSTRDRTNEKLFF.

The V gene is TRBV4-3, the J gene TRBJ2-7, with D maybe TRBD2 (6 bases). Germline V gene lookup returns CDR1 LGHNA and CDR2 YSLEER. V shed 2 bases and J shed 6 bases, with 14 bases lying between them. The length of the CDR3 is 14 residues. CDR3 sequence (DNA): TGCGCCAGCAGCCAAACGAGCGGGCTTGTCGAGCAGTACTTC. This gives the protein CASSQTSGLVEQYF.

The chain has TRBV6-1 and TRBJ2-1; a possible D gene is TRBD2 (5 bases). CDR1 MNHNS and CDR2 SASEGT come from the germline V gene. V lost 0 bases, J lost 13 bases, and 13 bases lay in between. The CDR3 spans 13 residues. CDR3 residues: CASSEASYGKQFF. CDR3 DNA sequence: TGTGCCAGCAGTGAAGCGAGTTACGGGAAACAGTTCTTC.

CDR3 region: CAIRPRDSHEQYF. As DNA, the CDR3 is TGTGCCATCAGACCCCGGGACTCTCACGAGCAGTACTTC. J is TRBJ2-7 and V is TRBV10-3, with D possibly TRBD2 on 6 matching bases. Germline V gives CDR1 ENHRY, CDR2 SYGVKD. V was trimmed by 6 bases and J by 5 bases, leaving 14 bases between them. The CDR3 is 13 amino acids.

A few counts support this clone. As DNA, the CDR3 is TGTGCCAGCAGCTTGGCCCCCGCAGCCCGGAGCACTGAAGCTTTCTTT. Translation gives CASSLAPAARSTEAFF. V gene TRBV5-6 combines with J gene TRBJ1-1; D unresolved. Trimming removed 0 bases at V and 4 bases at J, with 16 bases between. Germline assignment: CDR1 SGHDT and CDR2 YYEEEE. CDR3 length: 16 residues.

In this sample, this clone turned up once. The chain carries TRBV10-3 and TRBJ2-3; 9 nucleotides align to TRBD2. CDR1 is ENHRY, CDR2 SYGVKD, per germline. The CDR3 covers 15 residues. V was pared by 4 bases and J by 1 base, with 3 bases of the junction left unmatched. The CDR3 region has the DNA TGTGCCATCAGTGCCATAGCGGGGGGCACAGATACGCAGTATTTT. Protein sequence: CAISAIAGGTDTQYF.

The V and J genes are TRBV3-1 (or the pseudogene TRBV3-2) and TRBJ2-7, with TRBD1 matching 11 bases. The CDR3 spans 16 residues. V dropped 5 bases and J dropped 2; count of bases not matched to a gene: 8. Per the germline V gene, CDR1 is LGHDT and CDR2 is YNNKEL (reference sequence). The CDR3 DNA follows: TGTGCCAGCAGCGGACAGGGGGCGTGGGTAACCTACGAGCAGTACTTC. It codes for CASSGQGAWVTYEQYF.